The rows below give T cell receptor beta chains drawn from one sample of a study of control samples from healthy donors and cancer patients. Measured with immunoSEQ multiplex PCR; TCRdb has only the in-frame clones, and not every one. The profile shows tens of thousands of clones, 85% to 95% of them singletons. The sequenced sample was blood. The receptor source for this set is a man aged 30 to 45 in good health. The CDR3 runs from the conserved cysteine through the conserved F or W. The D gene is left open where the match is weak. Size is omitted from some rows. Given values are once, few, many or a class for expanded clones.

d_gene: TRBD2
j_gene: TRBJ2-2
v_gene: TRBV7-2
abundance: -
CDR3nt: TGTGCCAGCAGCTTAGGGACTAGCGTCACCGGGGAGCTGTTTTTT
CDR3aa: CASSLGTSVTGELFF

d_gene: TRBD2
j_gene: TRBJ2-5
v_gene: TRBV6-5
abundance: -
CDR3nt: TGTGTAGCGGGAGTAGGAGAAGAGACCCAGTACTTC
CDR3aa: CVAGVGEETQYF

d_gene: -
j_gene: TRBJ1-1
v_gene: TRBV6-5
abundance: -
CDR3nt: TGTGCCAGCATTGTGGGGACTGAAGCTTTCTTT
CDR3aa: CASIVGTEAFF

d_gene: TRBD2
j_gene: TRBJ2-3
v_gene: TRBV9
abundance: -
CDR3nt: TGTGCCAGCAGCGTCGGCGGCGGGAGGGCCTACCCAAGTTTT
CDR3aa: CASSVGGGRAYPSF

d_gene: -
j_gene: TRBJ2-7
v_gene: TRBV28
abundance: once
CDR3nt: TGTGCCAGCAGCCTAGGCGGGATAAGATACGAGCAGTACTTC
CDR3aa: CASSLGGIRYEQYF

d_gene: TRBD2
j_gene: TRBJ2-7
v_gene: TRBV28
abundance: -
CDR3nt: TGTGCCAGCAGCTTATCAATCGGGACTAGCGGGAGCTACGAGCAGTACTTC
CDR3aa: CASSLSIGTSGSYEQYF

d_gene: TRBD2
j_gene: TRBJ2-6
v_gene: TRBV9
abundance: once
CDR3nt: TGTGCCAGCAGTCGACTAGCGGGAGGGGGCTCTGGGGCCAACGTCCTGACTTTC
CDR3aa: CASSRLAGGGSGANVLTF

d_gene: -
j_gene: TRBJ2-1
v_gene: TRBV23-1
abundance: -
CDR3nt: TGCGCCAGCAGTCCTTGTCTCTCGGGCAATGAGCAGTTCTTC
CDR3aa: CASSPCLSGNEQFF

d_gene: -
j_gene: TRBJ2-1
v_gene: TRBV4-3
abundance: -
CDR3nt: TGCGCCAGCAGCCCCTCGATGGTAGTCTACAATGAGCAGTTCTTC
CDR3aa: CASSPSMVVYNEQFF

d_gene: -
j_gene: TRBJ2-5
v_gene: TRBV20-1
abundance: -
CDR3nt: TGCAGTGCTAGTATCAGGGGCCCGTGGTCAGAGACCCAGTACTTC
CDR3aa: CSASIRGPWSETQYF

d_gene: -
j_gene: TRBJ2-1
v_gene: TRBV19
abundance: once
CDR3nt: TGTGCCAGTACCCTTAAACAGGGCCAACTGTACAATGAGCAGTTCTTC
CDR3aa: CASTLKQGQLYNEQFF

d_gene: -
j_gene: TRBJ2-2
v_gene: TRBV5-6
abundance: -
CDR3nt: TGTGCCAGCAGCCGGGGGTCGTTTGGATTATTCACCGGGGAGCTGTTTTTT
CDR3aa: CASSRGSFGLFTGELFF

d_gene: TRBD2
j_gene: TRBJ2-7
v_gene: TRBV9
abundance: -
CDR3nt: TGTGCCAGCAGCGTAGATTCCGGGAGGGGGTCCTACGAGCAGTACTTC
CDR3aa: CASSVDSGRGSYEQYF

d_gene: -
j_gene: TRBJ2-7
v_gene: TRBV11-3
abundance: -
CDR3nt: TGTGCCAGCAGCTTAATTTCATACGAGCAGTACTTC
CDR3aa: CASSLISYEQYF

d_gene: -
j_gene: TRBJ2-7
v_gene: TRBV7-6
abundance: -
CDR3nt: TGTGCCAGCAGCTTCGTCAATACCTACGAGCAGTACTTC
CDR3aa: CASSFVNTYEQYF

d_gene: TRBD2
j_gene: TRBJ2-7
v_gene: TRBV12-3/TRBV12-4
abundance: -
CDR3nt: TGTGCCAGCAGTTTAAGCGGGAGCTACGAGCAGTACTTC
CDR3aa: CASSLSGSYEQYF

d_gene: TRBD1
j_gene: TRBJ1-2
v_gene: TRBV5-1
abundance: -
CDR3nt: TGCGCCAGCAGCTACGTTGAGACAGGGGGCAGCGGCTACACCTTC
CDR3aa: CASSYVETGGSGYTF

d_gene: -
j_gene: TRBJ1-6
v_gene: TRBV28
abundance: -
CDR3nt: TGTGCCAGCAGTTTATTCGGACACAATTCACCCCTCCACTTT
CDR3aa: CASSLFGHNSPLHF

d_gene: -
j_gene: TRBJ1-6
v_gene: TRBV6-5
abundance: -
CDR3nt: TGTGCCAGCAGCTCTCGGACAGCGAATTCACCCCTCCACTTT
CDR3aa: CASSSRTANSPLHF

d_gene: -
j_gene: TRBJ2-3
v_gene: TRBV10-3
abundance: -
CDR3nt: TGTGCCATCCTTGAAGACAACACAGATACGCAGTATTTT
CDR3aa: CAILEDNTDTQYF

d_gene: TRBD1
j_gene: TRBJ2-1
v_gene: TRBV6-5
abundance: -
CDR3nt: TGTGCCAGCAGTTACGGACAGGGAATCTACAATGAGCAGTTCTTC
CDR3aa: CASSYGQGIYNEQFF

d_gene: TRBD1
j_gene: TRBJ1-6
v_gene: TRBV7-9
abundance: -
CDR3nt: TGTGCCAGCAGCGGGGGACAGCTTAATTCACCCCTCCACTTT
CDR3aa: CASSGGQLNSPLHF

d_gene: TRBD1
j_gene: TRBJ2-5
v_gene: TRBV7-9
abundance: -
CDR3nt: TGTGCCAGCAGCCGGAGGACAGGGAGGTACCAAGAGACCCAGTACTTC
CDR3aa: CASSRRTGRYQETQYF

d_gene: -
j_gene: TRBJ2-1
v_gene: TRBV7-6
abundance: -
CDR3nt: TGTGCCAGCAGCACCGGATCCGGCGATGAGCAGTTCTTC
CDR3aa: CASSTGSGDEQFF

d_gene: -
j_gene: TRBJ2-1
v_gene: TRBV24-1
abundance: once
CDR3nt: TGTGCCACCAGTGATCCGGGGAGTAGCGATTACAATGAGCAGTTCTTC
CDR3aa: CATSDPGSSDYNEQFF

d_gene: -
j_gene: TRBJ1-5
v_gene: TRBV2
abundance: -
CDR3nt: TGTGCCAGCAGTGAATCCGCGGGGGCCGTCTATCAGCCCCAGCATTTT
CDR3aa: CASSESAGAVYQPQHF

d_gene: TRBD1
j_gene: TRBJ1-2
v_gene: TRBV30
abundance: -
CDR3nt: TGTGCCCAACCCGACAGGGGATCGGGAGGCTACACCTTC
CDR3aa: CAQPDRGSGGYTF

d_gene: -
j_gene: TRBJ1-1
v_gene: TRBV4-1
abundance: -
CDR3nt: TGCGCCAGCAGCCAGGAAGAAAGACGGGCTGAAGCTTTCTTT
CDR3aa: CASSQEERRAEAFF

d_gene: TRBD2
j_gene: TRBJ2-1
v_gene: TRBV27
abundance: -
CDR3nt: TGTGCCAGCAGTTTGCCGGGACTAGCGGATAACAATGAGCAGTTCTTC
CDR3aa: CASSLPGLADNNEQFF

d_gene: -
j_gene: TRBJ2-4
v_gene: TRBV5-1
abundance: -
CDR3nt: TGCGCCAGCAGCTTTTTGGGGACTCAGTACTTC
CDR3aa: CASSFLGTQYF

d_gene: -
j_gene: TRBJ1-5
v_gene: TRBV6-2/TRBV6-3
abundance: -
CDR3nt: TGTGCCAGCAGTCCGATTGAACAGGGTCATAGCAATCAGCCCCAGCATTTT
CDR3aa: CASSPIEQGHSNQPQHF

d_gene: -
j_gene: TRBJ2-7
v_gene: TRBV10-1
abundance: -
CDR3nt: TGCGCCAGCAGTGCGGCCGGCTACGAGCAGTACTTC
CDR3aa: CASSAAGYEQYF

d_gene: -
j_gene: TRBJ1-6
v_gene: TRBV6-5
abundance: -
CDR3nt: TGTGCCAGCAGTTACTCGAATTCACCCCTCCACTTT
CDR3aa: CASSYSNSPLHF

d_gene: -
j_gene: TRBJ1-1
v_gene: TRBV29-1
abundance: -
CDR3nt: TGCAGCGCCGAGGAATTAGGGGAAGCTTTCTTT
CDR3aa: CSAEELGEAFF

d_gene: -
j_gene: TRBJ2-1
v_gene: TRBV27
abundance: -
CDR3nt: TGTGCCAGCAGCACAGCGGCCTACAATGAGCAGTTCTTC
CDR3aa: CASSTAAYNEQFF

d_gene: -
j_gene: TRBJ1-1
v_gene: TRBV29-1
abundance: -
CDR3nt: TGCAGCGTTGAGGGAGGCACTGAAGCTTTCTTT
CDR3aa: CSVEGGTEAFF

d_gene: -
j_gene: TRBJ1-3
v_gene: TRBV27
abundance: -
CDR3nt: TGTGCCAGCAGTTTAGAACCTGGAAACACCATATATTTT
CDR3aa: CASSLEPGNTIYF

d_gene: -
j_gene: TRBJ1-1
v_gene: TRBV28
abundance: -
CDR3nt: TGTGCCACTCTATCCGGGGCTCACACTGAAGCTTTCTTT
CDR3aa: CATLSGAHTEAFF

d_gene: TRBD2
j_gene: TRBJ2-3
v_gene: TRBV5-6
abundance: -
CDR3nt: TGTGCCAGCAGCCCGAGCGGGAGGAGGTTAGATACGCAGTATTTT
CDR3aa: CASSPSGRRLDTQYF